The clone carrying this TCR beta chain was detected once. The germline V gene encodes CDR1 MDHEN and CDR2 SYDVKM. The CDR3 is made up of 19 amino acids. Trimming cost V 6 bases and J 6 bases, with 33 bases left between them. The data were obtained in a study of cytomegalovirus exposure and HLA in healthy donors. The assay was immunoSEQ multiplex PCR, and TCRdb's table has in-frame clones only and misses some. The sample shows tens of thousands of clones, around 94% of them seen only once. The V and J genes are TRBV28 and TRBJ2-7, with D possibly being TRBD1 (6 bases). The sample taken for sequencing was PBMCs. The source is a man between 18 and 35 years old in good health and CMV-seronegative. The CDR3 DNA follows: TGTGCCAGCAGAGGACAGTTTATCAACCCGGGACGGCTCGCGAGCGAGCAGTACTTC. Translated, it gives CASRGQFINPGRLASEQYF. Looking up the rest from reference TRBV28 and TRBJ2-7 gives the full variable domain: DVKVTQSSRYLVKRTGEKVFLECVQDMDHENMFWYRQDPGLGLRLIYFSYDVKMKEKGDIPEGYSVSREKKERFSLILESASTNQTSMYLCASRGQFINPGRLASEQYFGPGTRLTVT.